The rows below give T cell receptor beta chains drawn from one sample of a study of cytomegalovirus exposure and HLA in healthy donors. Some clones are missing from TCRdb's copy, which holds only in-frame ones; the method was immunoSEQ multiplex PCR. The sample lists 160,000 or so clones, about 80% occurring once. The source material was PBMCs. These receptors were taken from a man between 18 and 35 years old in good health and CMV-seropositive. CDR3s include the opening cysteine and the closing phenylalanine or tryptophan. A D gene is named only where the DNA matches it firmly. Clone size is shown for a subset of rows, as once, few, many or a class of expanded clone.

>-|TRBJ2-2|TRBV7-2|TRBD1
CASRKRQGDAGELFF
TGTGCCAGCAGGAAAAGACAGGGGGACGCCGGGGAGCTGTTTTTT
>-|TRBJ1-1|TRBV4-3|-
CASSQDAGVGAFF
TGCGCCAGCAGCCAAGATGCGGGGGTGGGAGCTTTCTTT
>-|TRBJ1-1|TRBV7-2|-
CASSAGQRTEAFF
TGTGCCAGCAGCGCCGGACAGAGGACTGAAGCTTTCTTT
>once|TRBJ2-7|TRBV6-1|-
CASSGADRGYEQYF
TGTGCCAGCAGTGGGGCGGACAGAGGCTACGAGCAGTACTTC
>-|TRBJ2-3|TRBV6-6|-
CASSYFPGSTDTQYF
TGTGCCAGCAGTTACTTCCCCGGGAGCACAGATACGCAGTATTTT
>-|TRBJ1-1|TRBV5-1|-
CASSLGHPTVTEAFF
TGCGCCAGCAGCCTGGGACACCCGACGGTAACTGAAGCTTTCTTT
>-|TRBJ1-5|TRBV6-1|-
CASSEEGQGGQPQHF
TGTGCCAGCAGTGAAGAAGGGCAGGGAGGACAGCCCCAGCATTTT
>-|TRBJ2-5|TRBV7-5|-
CARSLGTSGRPGETQYF
TGTGCCAGAAGCTTAGGGACTAGCGGGAGGCCGGGGGAGACCCAGTACTTC
>-|TRBJ1-1|TRBV4-2|TRBD1
CASSQPGQDLEAFF
TGTGCCAGCAGCCAGCCGGGACAGGACCTTGAAGCTTTCTTT
>-|TRBJ2-5|TRBV28|TRBD2
CASSFSGLAGETQYF
TGTGCCAGCAGTTTCTCGGGACTAGCGGGAGAGACCCAGTACTTC
>-|TRBJ2-1|TRBV28|TRBD2
CASSSGLAGENEQFF
TGTGCCAGCAGCTCGGGACTAGCGGGAGAAAATGAGCAGTTCTTC
>few|TRBJ1-2|TRBV12-5|TRBD1
CASGLWATGPGYTF
TGTGCTAGTGGTTTGTGGGCGACAGGGCCCGGCTACACCTTC
>-|TRBJ2-3|TRBV15|TRBD1
CATSRKGAGTDTQYF
TGTGCCACCAGCAGAAAGGGGGCTGGCACAGATACGCAGTATTTT
>-|TRBJ2-1|TRBV13|TRBD1
CASSSSGQGAYEQFF
TGTGCCAGCAGCTCCTCGGGACAGGGGGCATATGAGCAGTTCTTC
>-|TRBJ1-5|TRBV7-9|-
CASSLGEGQPQHF
TGTGCCAGCAGCTTGGGGGAGGGTCAGCCCCAGCATTTT
>-|TRBJ2-6|TRBV6-6|-
CASEQGSSGANVLTF
TGTGCCAGCGAACAGGGAAGCTCTGGGGCCAACGTCCTGACTTTC
>-|TRBJ2-7|TRBV7-8|TRBD2
CASSPRRLAGAVEQYF
TGTGCCAGCAGCCCCAGGCGGCTAGCGGGAGCTGTCGAGCAGTACTTC
>few|TRBJ1-5|TRBV7-2|-
CASSSTGNNQPQHF
TGTGCCAGCAGCTCAACAGGCAACAATCAGCCCCAGCATTTT
>-|TRBJ1-2|TRBV30|-
CAWSVLRDYGYTF
TGTGCCTGGAGTGTACTACGGGACTATGGCTACACCTTC
>-|TRBJ1-1|TRBV9|-
CASSVVEAIMNTEAFF
TGTGCCAGCAGCGTAGTAGAAGCTATTATGAACACTGAAGCTTTCTTT
>-|TRBJ2-1|TRBV28|-
CASRVTAGNEQFF
TGTGCCAGCAGGGTCACTGCGGGTAATGAGCAGTTCTTC
>-|TRBJ1-2|TRBV4-2|-
CASSQDGHYGYTF
TGTGCCAGCAGCCAAGACGGTCACTATGGCTACACCTTC
>-|TRBJ2-5|TRBV14|-
CASSAQVVMSETQYF
TGTGCCAGCAGCGCCCAGGTAGTGATGTCTGAGACCCAGTACTTC
>-|TRBJ2-2|TRBV11-3|-
CASSLGDPGTNTGELFF
TGTGCCAGCAGCTTAGGAGACCCCGGGACGAACACCGGGGAGCTGTTTTTT
>-|TRBJ2-3|TRBV5-4|TRBD1
CASGIQGAWDTQYF
TGTGCCAGCGGGATTCAGGGGGCGTGGGATACGCAGTATTTT
>-|TRBJ1-5|TRBV9|-
CASSGDVGAQPQHF
TGTGCCAGCAGTGGGGACGTGGGGGCTCAGCCCCAGCATTTT
>-|TRBJ1-1|TRBV4-1|-
CASSQEEGGRGRTEAFF
TGCGCCAGCAGCCAAGAAGAAGGTGGCAGGGGAAGAACTGAAGCTTTCTTT
>few|TRBJ1-3|TRBV6-1|TRBD1
CASWDRTAGNTIYF
TGTGCCAGCTGGGACAGGACCGCGGGGAACACCATATATTTT
>-|TRBJ1-1|TRBV27|-
CASSQTRFQGEAFF
TGTGCCAGCAGTCAAACAAGGTTCCAGGGTGAAGCTTTCTTT
>-|TRBJ1-1|TRBV28|TRBD1
CASSPGGSSTEAFF
TGTGCCAGCAGTCCAGGGGGCTCGAGCACTGAAGCTTTCTTT
>-|TRBJ2-1|TRBV7-8|TRBD2
CASSLAGDYNEQFF
TGTGCCAGCAGCTTGGCGGGGGACTACAATGAGCAGTTCTTC
>-|TRBJ2-3|TRBV2|-
CASSAEGNTDTQYF
TGTGCCAGCTCTGCGGAGGGTAACACAGATACGCAGTATTTT
>-|TRBJ2-2|TRBV5-1|-
CASSLVGGNTGELFF
TGCGCCAGCAGCTTGGTTGGGGGGAATACCGGGGAGCTGTTTTTT